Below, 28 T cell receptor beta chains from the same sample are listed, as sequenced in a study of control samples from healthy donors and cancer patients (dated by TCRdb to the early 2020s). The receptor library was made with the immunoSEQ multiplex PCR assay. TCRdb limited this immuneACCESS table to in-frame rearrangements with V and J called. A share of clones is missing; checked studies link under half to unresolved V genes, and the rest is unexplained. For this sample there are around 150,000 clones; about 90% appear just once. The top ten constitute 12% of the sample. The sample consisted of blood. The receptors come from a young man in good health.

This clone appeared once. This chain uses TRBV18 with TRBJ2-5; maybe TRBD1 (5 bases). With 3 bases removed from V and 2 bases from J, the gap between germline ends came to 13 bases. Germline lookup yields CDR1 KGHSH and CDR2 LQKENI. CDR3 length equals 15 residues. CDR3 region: CASSPNGSGQETQYF. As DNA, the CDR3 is TGTGCCAGCTCACCGAATGGTTCAGGGCAAGAGACCCAGTACTTC.

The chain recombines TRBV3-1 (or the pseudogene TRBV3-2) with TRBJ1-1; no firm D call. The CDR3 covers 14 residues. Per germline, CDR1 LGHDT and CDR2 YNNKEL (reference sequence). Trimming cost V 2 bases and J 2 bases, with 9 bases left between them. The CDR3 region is CASSQLAKNTEAFF. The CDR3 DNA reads TGTGCCAGCAGCCAACTCGCCAAAAACACTGAAGCTTTCTTT.

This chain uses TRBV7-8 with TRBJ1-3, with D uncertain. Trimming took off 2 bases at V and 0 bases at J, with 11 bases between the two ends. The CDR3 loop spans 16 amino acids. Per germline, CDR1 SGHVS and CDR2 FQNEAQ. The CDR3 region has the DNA TGTGCCAGCAGCTTACCGCCAGGTGACTCTGGAAACACCATATATTTT. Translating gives CASSLPPGDSGNTIYF.

CDR3 protein: CASSQVSGSSGELFF. Here the CDR3 DNA reads TGCGCCAGCAGCCAAGTCAGCGGGAGTAGCGGGGAGCTGTTTTTT. This sequence joins TRBV4-1 and TRBJ2-2; 8 bases line up with TRBD2. After removal of 1 base from V and 7 bases from J, the junction contained 5 bases not matched to a gene. This CDR3 region has 15 residues. CDR1 is MGHRA, CDR2 YSYEKL, per germline.

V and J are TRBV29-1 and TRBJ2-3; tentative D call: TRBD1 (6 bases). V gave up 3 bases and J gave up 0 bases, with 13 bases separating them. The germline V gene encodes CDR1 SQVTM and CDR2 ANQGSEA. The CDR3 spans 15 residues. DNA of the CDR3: TGCAGCGTTGAGACAGGTCACCCTAGCACAGATACGCAGTATTTT. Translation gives CSVETGHPSTDTQYF.

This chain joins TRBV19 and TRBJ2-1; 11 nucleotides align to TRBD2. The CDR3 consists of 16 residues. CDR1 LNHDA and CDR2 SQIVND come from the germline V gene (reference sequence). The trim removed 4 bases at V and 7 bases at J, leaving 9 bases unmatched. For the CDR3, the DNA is TGTGCCAGTAGTACCCATGTGGCTAGCGGGAGGAATGAGCAGTTCTTC. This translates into CASSTHVASGRNEQFF.

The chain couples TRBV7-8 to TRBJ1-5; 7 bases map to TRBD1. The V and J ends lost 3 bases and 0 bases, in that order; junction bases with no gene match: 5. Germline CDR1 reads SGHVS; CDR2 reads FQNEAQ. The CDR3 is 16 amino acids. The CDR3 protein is CASSLGQLLSNQPQHF. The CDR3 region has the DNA TGTGCCAGCAGCTTGGGACAGCTCCTTAGCAATCAGCCCCAGCATTTT.

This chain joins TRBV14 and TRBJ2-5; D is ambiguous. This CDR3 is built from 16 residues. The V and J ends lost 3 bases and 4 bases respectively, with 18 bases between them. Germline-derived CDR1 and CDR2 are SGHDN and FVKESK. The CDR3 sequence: CASSQGSSFLRETQYF. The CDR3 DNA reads TGTGCCAGCAGCCAGGGTTCTAGTTTCCTAAGAGAGACCCAGTACTTC.

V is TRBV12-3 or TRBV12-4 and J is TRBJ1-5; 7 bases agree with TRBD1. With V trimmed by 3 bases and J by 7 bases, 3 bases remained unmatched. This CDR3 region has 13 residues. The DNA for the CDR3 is TGTGCCAGCAGTTTCGACAGGGCACAGCCCCAGCATTTT. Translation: CASSFDRAQPQHF.

CDR3 protein: CAFSGSSYNEQFF. The CDR3 DNA is TGTGCCTTTAGCGGGAGCTCCTACAATGAGCAGTTCTTC. The rearrangement links TRBV7-9 to TRBJ2-1; 9 bases line up with TRBD2. CDR1 is SEHNR, CDR2 FQNEAQ, per germline (reference sequence). The CDR3 contains 13 residues. V trimming: 11 bases; J trimming: 0 bases; junction bases outside the gene matches: 2.

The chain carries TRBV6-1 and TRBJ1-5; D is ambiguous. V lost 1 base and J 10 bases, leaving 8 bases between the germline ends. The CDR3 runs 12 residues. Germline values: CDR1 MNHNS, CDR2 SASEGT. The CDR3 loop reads CASSEGWVPQHF. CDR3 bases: TGTGCCAGCAGTGAAGGATGGGTCCCCCAGCATTTT.

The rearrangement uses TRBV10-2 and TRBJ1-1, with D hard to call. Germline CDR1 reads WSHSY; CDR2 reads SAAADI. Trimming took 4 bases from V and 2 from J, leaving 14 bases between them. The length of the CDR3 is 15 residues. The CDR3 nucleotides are TGCGCCAGCAGTGCCCCTCATCTCGAAAACACTGAAGCTTTCTTT. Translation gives CASSAPHLENTEAFF.

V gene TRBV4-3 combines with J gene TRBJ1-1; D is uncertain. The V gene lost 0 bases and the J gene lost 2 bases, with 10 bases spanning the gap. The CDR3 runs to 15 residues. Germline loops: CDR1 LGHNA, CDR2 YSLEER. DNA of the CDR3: TGCGCCAGCAGCCAAGATCCCCTGGTCAACACTGAAGCTTTCTTT. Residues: CASSQDPLVNTEAFF.

The CDR3 DNA reads as TGTGCCAGCAGCTCCTACTTACAGGGGAGGGCTTTCTTT. This codes for CASSSYLQGRAFF. V usage is TRBV5-6 and J usage is TRBJ1-1; 7 bases line up with TRBD1. The length of the CDR3 is 13 residues. Per the germline V gene, CDR1 is SGHDT and CDR2 is YYEEEE. The trim removed 3 bases at V and 11 bases at J, leaving 10 bases unmatched.

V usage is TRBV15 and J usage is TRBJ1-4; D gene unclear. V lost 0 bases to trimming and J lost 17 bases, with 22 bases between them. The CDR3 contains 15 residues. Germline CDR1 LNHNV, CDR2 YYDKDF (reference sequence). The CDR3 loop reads CATSRDVAGITTRFF. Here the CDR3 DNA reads TGTGCCACCAGCAGAGATGTTGCAGGTATCACAACTCGTTTTTTT.

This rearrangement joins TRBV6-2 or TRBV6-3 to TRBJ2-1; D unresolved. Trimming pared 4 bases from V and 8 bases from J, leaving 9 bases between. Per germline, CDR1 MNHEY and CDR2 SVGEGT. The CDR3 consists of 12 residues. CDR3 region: CASSSIFDEQFF. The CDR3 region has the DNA TGTGCCAGCAGTTCCATTTTCGATGAGCAGTTCTTC.

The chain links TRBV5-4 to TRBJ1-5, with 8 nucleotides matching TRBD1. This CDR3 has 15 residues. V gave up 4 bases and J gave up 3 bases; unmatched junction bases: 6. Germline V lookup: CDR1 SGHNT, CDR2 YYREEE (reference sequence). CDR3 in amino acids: CASSIGQGANQPQHF. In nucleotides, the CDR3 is TGTGCCAGCAGCATCGGACAGGGCGCCAATCAGCCCCAGCATTTT.

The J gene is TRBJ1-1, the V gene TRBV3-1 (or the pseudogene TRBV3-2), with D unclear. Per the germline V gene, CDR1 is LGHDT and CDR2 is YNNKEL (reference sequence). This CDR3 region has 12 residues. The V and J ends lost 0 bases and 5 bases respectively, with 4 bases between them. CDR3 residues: CASSQELTEAFF. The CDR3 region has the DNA TGTGCCAGCAGCCAAGAATTAACTGAAGCTTTCTTT.

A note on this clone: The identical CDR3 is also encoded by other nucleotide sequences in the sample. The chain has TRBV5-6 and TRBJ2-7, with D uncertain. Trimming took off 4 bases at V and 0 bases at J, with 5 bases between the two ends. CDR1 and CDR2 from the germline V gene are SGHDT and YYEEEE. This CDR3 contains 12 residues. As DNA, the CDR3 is TGTGCCAGCAGCCTAAGCTCCTACGAGCAGTACTTC. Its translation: CASSLSSYEQYF.

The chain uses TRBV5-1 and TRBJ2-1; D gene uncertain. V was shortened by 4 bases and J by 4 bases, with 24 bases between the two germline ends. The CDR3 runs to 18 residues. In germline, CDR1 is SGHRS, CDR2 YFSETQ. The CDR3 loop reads CASSQLGRSWGEYNEQFF. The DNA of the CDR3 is TGCGCCAGCAGCCAGCTCGGTAGGTCATGGGGTGAATACAATGAGCAGTTCTTC.

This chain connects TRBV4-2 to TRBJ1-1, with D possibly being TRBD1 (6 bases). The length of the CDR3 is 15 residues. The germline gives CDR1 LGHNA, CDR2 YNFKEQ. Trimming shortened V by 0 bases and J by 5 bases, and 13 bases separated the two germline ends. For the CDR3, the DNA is TGTGCCAGCAGCCAAGATAAGGGGGGGCGGACTGAAGCTTTCTTT. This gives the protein CASSQDKGGRTEAFF.

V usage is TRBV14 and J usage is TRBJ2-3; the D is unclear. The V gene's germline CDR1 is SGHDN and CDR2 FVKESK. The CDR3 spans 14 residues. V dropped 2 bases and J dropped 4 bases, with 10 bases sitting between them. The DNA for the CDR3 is TGTGCCAGCAGCCAAAGGGTACCCCCAGATACGCAGTATTTT. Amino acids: CASSQRVPPDTQYF.

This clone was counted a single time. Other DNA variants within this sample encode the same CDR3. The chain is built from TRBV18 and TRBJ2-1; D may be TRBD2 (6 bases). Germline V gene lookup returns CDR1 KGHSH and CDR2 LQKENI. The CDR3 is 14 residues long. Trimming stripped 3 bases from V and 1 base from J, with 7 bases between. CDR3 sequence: CASSPGGSYNEQFF. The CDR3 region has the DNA TGTGCCAGCTCACCGGGGGGTTCCTACAATGAGCAGTTCTTC.

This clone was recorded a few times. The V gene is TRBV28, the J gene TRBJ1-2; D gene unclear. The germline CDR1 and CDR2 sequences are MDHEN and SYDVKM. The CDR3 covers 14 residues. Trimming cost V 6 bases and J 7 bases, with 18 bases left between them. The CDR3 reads CASRKPGLFFGYTF. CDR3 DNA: TGTGCCAGCAGGAAACCGGGCCTATTTTTTGGCTACACCTTC.

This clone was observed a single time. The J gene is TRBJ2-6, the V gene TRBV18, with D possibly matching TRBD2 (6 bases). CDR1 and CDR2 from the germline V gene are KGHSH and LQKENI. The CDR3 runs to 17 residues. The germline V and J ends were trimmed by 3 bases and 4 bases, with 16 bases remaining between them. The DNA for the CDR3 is TGTGCCAGCTCACCGAGACTAGTGGCGGCCGGGGCCAACGTCCTGACTTTC. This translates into CASSPRLVAAGANVLTF.

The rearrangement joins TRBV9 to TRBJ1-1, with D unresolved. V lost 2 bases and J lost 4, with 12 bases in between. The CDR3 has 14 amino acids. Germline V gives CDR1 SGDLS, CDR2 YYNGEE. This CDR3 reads CASSVALGSTEAFF. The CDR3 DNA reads TGTGCCAGCAGCGTGGCTTTGGGGAGCACTGAAGCTTTCTTT.

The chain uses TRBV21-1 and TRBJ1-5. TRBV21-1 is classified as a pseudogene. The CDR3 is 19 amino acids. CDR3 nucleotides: TGTGCCAGCAGCAAAGGGCATGGAGGGGGGGCGAAGAACAATCAGCCCCAGCATTTT. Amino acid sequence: CASSKGHGGGAKNNQPQHF.

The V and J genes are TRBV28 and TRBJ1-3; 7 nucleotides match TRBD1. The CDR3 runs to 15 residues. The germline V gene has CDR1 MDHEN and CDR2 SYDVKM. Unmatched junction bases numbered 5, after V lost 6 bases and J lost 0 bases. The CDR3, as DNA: TGTGCCAGCAGCGGTGGGGACAGCTCTGGAAACACCATATATTTT. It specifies CASSGGDSSGNTIYF.